The 26 T cell receptor beta chains below were found in one sample sequenced in a study of T-cell reconstitution after alpha-beta-depleted transplantation in children. Preparing the TCRbeta library involved the use of unique molecular identifiers. In TCRdb, the PCR reads were re-called with MiXCR into one record per CDR3 protein. The data hold about 3,300 distinct CDR3 sequences, with 28% observed a single time. This specimen was PBMCs, mostly from graft donor cells, taken 60 days after TCRalphabeta/CD19-depleted stem cell transplant. These receptors were collected from a male patient aged 2 to 10 who had a stem cell transplant for acute myeloid leukemia, so the T cells may come from the graft donor.

This clonotype has a count of ten or more. This sequence joins TRBV7-9 and TRBJ1-1, with 7 bases fitting TRBD1. From germline, CDR1 is SEHNR and CDR2 FQNEAQ (reference sequence). CDR3 length: 15 amino acids. The ends lost 5 bases at V and 0 bases at J; junction bases unmatched: 6. CDR3 loop: CASSPQQGLNTEAFF. The CDR3 DNA follows: TGTGCCAGCAGCCCTCAACAGGGGTTGAACACTGAAGCTTTCTTT.

The chain employs TRBV4-3 and TRBJ2-2; no firm D call. Germline-derived CDR1 and CDR2 are LGHNA and YSLEER. V lost 0 bases, J lost 5 bases, and 4 bases lay in between. CDR3 length equals 13 residues. DNA for the CDR3: TGCGCCAGCAGCCAAGAGGAAACCGGGGAGCTGTTTTTT. Translating it yields CASSQEETGELFF.

This clonotype was picked up many times. The rearrangement links TRBV10-1 to TRBJ2-4; 7 nucleotides agree with TRBD1. CDR1 and CDR2 from the germline V gene are WNHNN and SYGVQD (reference sequence). CDR3 length: 14 amino acids. Unmatched junction bases numbered 2, after V lost 2 bases and J lost 4 bases. The CDR3 is CASSEPGQKNIQYF. The CDR3 DNA reads as TGCGCCAGCAGTGAGCCGGGACAGAAAAACATTCAGTACTTC.

The sample holds many counts of this clonotype. The chain employs TRBV29-1 and TRBJ1-5, with no clear D. The CDR3 length is 13 residues. Germline V gene lookup returns CDR1 SQVTM and CDR2 ANQGSEA. Trimming left V 8 bases short and J 3 bases short, with 14 bases between. CDR3 protein: CSPRKGVNQPQHF. The CDR3, as DNA: TGCAGCCCAAGGAAAGGAGTCAATCAGCCCCAGCATTTT.

The chain recombines TRBV19 with TRBJ2-1; 10 nucleotides agree with TRBD2. With V trimmed by 5 bases and J by 4 bases, 5 bases remained unmatched. The CDR3 has 15 amino acids. Germline V gene sequence: CDR1 LNHDA, CDR2 SQIVND (reference sequence). CDR3 coding DNA: TGTGCCAGTAGTCAAACTAGCGGGGAGTACAATGAGCAGTTCTTC. It specifies CASSQTSGEYNEQFF.

This clonotype was seen at least ten times. The chain couples TRBV7-9 to TRBJ2-7, with D possibly matching TRBD2 (5 bases). V was shortened by 5 bases and J by 5 bases, with 16 bases between the two germline ends. Germline CDR1 reads SEHNR; CDR2 reads FQNEAQ (reference sequence). CDR3 length equals 14 residues. This CDR3 is CASSLGVGVDEQYV. CDR3 nucleotides: TGTGCCAGCAGCCTCGGGGTCGGGGTGGACGAGCAGTACGTC.

This clonotype showed up many times. This chain uses TRBV20-1 with TRBJ2-3; 9 bases align to TRBD1. The V gene end was trimmed by 2 bases and the J gene end by 3 bases; junction bases not matched to a gene: 6. This CDR3 spans 15 amino acids. CDR1 and CDR2 (germline): DFQATT, SNEGSKA (reference sequence). CDR3 amino acids: CSARRDREDTDTQYF. The CDR3 coding sequence is TGCAGTGCTAGACGGGACAGGGAGGATACAGATACGCAGTATTTT.

This clonotype has just a few counts. The chain links TRBV4-2 to TRBJ1-1, with D maybe TRBD1 (5 bases). Germline lookup yields CDR1 LGHNA and CDR2 YNFKEQ. V was pared by 10 bases and J by 1 base, with 16 bases between. This CDR3 contains 14 residues. DNA for the CDR3: TGTGCCATGGGCTCCCCGGGGGAGAACACTGAAGCTTTCTTT. Amino acid sequence: CAMGSPGENTEAFF.

The chain carries TRBV6-1 and TRBJ2-3; maybe TRBD2 (6 bases). Germline values: CDR1 MNHNS, CDR2 SASEGT. Trimming stripped 7 bases from V and 2 bases from J, with 13 bases between. The CDR3 is 14 amino acids. CDR3 loop: CASMDRGLTDTQYF. The CDR3 coding sequence is TGTGCCAGCATGGACCGGGGACTCACAGATACGCAGTATTTT.

This clonotype was seen once. The chain employs TRBV12-3 or TRBV12-4 and TRBJ2-1, with TRBD2 matching over 7 bases. The CDR3 is 16 residues long. J was trimmed by 0 bases and V by 4 bases; bases with no gene match: 6. This CDR3 is CASSSPAGSSYNEQFF. The DNA for the CDR3 is TGTGCCAGCAGTTCACCAGCGGGGAGCTCCTACAATGAGCAGTTCTTC.

By share, this clonotype ranks as medium-sized. V usage is TRBV10-2 and J usage is TRBJ1-1; 10 nucleotides match TRBD1. The CDR3 runs to 17 residues. Per the germline V gene, CDR1 is WSHSY and CDR2 is SAAADI. The V gene end was trimmed by 7 bases and the J gene end by 1 base; junction bases not matched to a gene: 12. The CDR3 DNA sequence: TGCGCCAGCACCGGAACCGACAGGGGGCGCGAGAACACTGAAGCTTTCTTT. It yields the protein CASTGTDRGRENTEAFF.

The genes are TRBV20-1 and TRBJ2-1; D might be TRBD2 (7 bases). The V and J ends lost 6 bases and 9 bases respectively, with 24 bases between them. This CDR3 is built from 15 residues. Germline CDR1 reads DFQATT; CDR2 reads SNEGSKA (reference sequence). The CDR3 bases are TGCAGTGCCAGCCCAGCGGGGACAAGGGGTGGTGAGCAGTTCTTC. It translates to CSASPAGTRGGEQFF.

J is TRBJ2-3 and V is TRBV30; 15 bases map to TRBD2. Trimming took 5 bases from V and 0 from J; bases not matched to a gene: 6. Germline V gives CDR1 GTSNPN, CDR2 SVGIG (reference sequence). CDR3 length: 17 amino acids. Here the CDR3 reads CAWGGLAGGTSTDTQYF. The CDR3 region has the DNA TGTGCCTGGGGAGGACTAGCGGGAGGGACTAGCACAGATACGCAGTATTTT.

This clonotype occurred many times. The chain combines TRBV25-1 with TRBJ2-5; D gene unclear. CDR1 is MGHDK, CDR2 SYGVNS, per germline. The germline V and J ends were trimmed by 1 base and 1 base, with 7 bases remaining between them. The CDR3 is 14 amino acids. The CDR3 bases are TGTGCCAGCAGTGAATCCCTACCCCAAGAGACCCAGTACTTC. It is translated as CASSESLPQETQYF.

This clonotype was observed once. The J gene is TRBJ2-7, the V gene TRBV20-1, with TRBD2 matching over 13 bases. This CDR3 comprises 16 residues. The V gene end was trimmed by 3 bases and the J gene end by 1 base; junction bases not matched to a gene: 6. Germline CDR1 is DFQATT and CDR2 is SNEGSKA (reference sequence). CDR3 DNA sequence: TGCAGTGCTAGGGGGACTAGCGGGACTGAATCCTACGAGCAGTACTTC. Residues: CSARGTSGTESYEQYF.

This clonotype was detected many times. The chain has TRBV7-9 and TRBJ1-4, with D maybe TRBD1 (6 bases). CDR1 SEHNR and CDR2 FQNEAQ come from the germline V gene (reference sequence). V was shortened by 3 bases and J by 8 bases, with 10 bases between the two germline ends. This CDR3 has 13 residues. This chain's CDR3 is CASSLETGEKLFF. The DNA for the CDR3 is TGTGCCAGCAGCTTGGAGACAGGAGAAAAACTGTTTTTT.

This clonotype showed up many times. DNA for the CDR3: TGCGCCAGCAGCCCCCAGCGGGAGGGCCGCGGTGAGCAGTTCTTC. Amino acid sequence: CASSPQREGRGEQFF. The J gene is TRBJ2-1, the V gene TRBV5-1; 10 nucleotides line up with TRBD2. Trimming removed 4 bases from V and 9 bases from J; junction bases left unmatched: 10. This CDR3 comprises 15 residues. Germline values: CDR1 SGHRS, CDR2 YFSETQ.

The table lists this clonotype with many counts. The rearrangement links TRBV25-1 to TRBJ1-2; 12 bases match TRBD1. Germline CDR1 MGHDK, CDR2 SYGVNS. The junction had 6 bases not matched to a gene; V was cut back by 1 base and J by 0 bases. The length of the CDR3 is 18 residues. This CDR3 is CASSELLGTGGTNYGYTF. The DNA of the CDR3 is TGTGCCAGCAGTGAATTGCTCGGGACAGGGGGCACTAACTATGGCTACACCTTC.

The genes are TRBV4-2 and TRBJ2-1, with D unresolved. The CDR3 extends over 15 amino acids. CDR1 and CDR2 (germline): LGHNA, YNFKEQ. V lost 3 bases and J 0 bases, leaving 9 bases between the germline ends. The CDR3 DNA sequence: TGTGCCAGCAGCCATGGGCTCCTCTCCTACAATGAGCAGTTCTTC. This codes for CASSHGLLSYNEQFF.

The V call is TRBV20-1, the J call TRBJ2-1, with 8 nucleotides matching TRBD1. Germline CDR1 and CDR2: DFQATT and SNEGSKA (reference sequence). Trimming at V came to 3 bases and at J to 7 bases, leaving 8 bases not matched to a gene. This CDR3 contains 14 residues. CDR3: CSARGGQGPNEQFF. The CDR3 DNA reads TGCAGTGCTAGGGGAGGACAGGGCCCTAATGAGCAGTTCTTC.

The gene calls are TRBV29-1 and TRBJ2-7; unclear D gene. The ends were cut back, 6 bases at V and 7 bases at J, with 7 bases in the middle. Germline V gives CDR1 SQVTM, CDR2 ANQGSEA. There are 9 residues in the CDR3. The CDR3 here is CSVVEEQYF. Written as DNA, the CDR3 is TGCAGCGTGGTTGAAGAGCAGTACTTC.

This clonotype is a singleton in its sample. This may be a read error, as it is one base from a much larger clone. Since no conserved phenylalanine or tryptophan closes the CDR3, a read error is the likely cause. The chain links TRBV6-1 to TRBJ1-5; D gene unclear. Germline-derived CDR1 and CDR2 are MNHNS and SASEGT. This CDR3 spans 13 amino acids. V lost 4 bases and J lost 5, with 9 bases in between. CDR3 nucleotide sequence: TGTGCCAGCAGTGTCCGGGCCCATCAGCCCCAGCATCTT. It specifies CASSVRAHQPQHL.

This clonotype was detected many times. The chain employs TRBV7-9 and TRBJ2-7, with D perhaps matching TRBD1 (5 bases). This CDR3 spans 13 amino acids. Per the germline V gene, CDR1 is SEHNR and CDR2 is FQNEAQ (reference sequence). V dropped 1 base and J dropped 4 bases, with 8 bases sitting between them. CDR3 loop: CASSLVDSYEQYF. CDR3 bases: TGTGCCAGCAGCTTAGTAGACAGTTACGAGCAGTACTTC.

In nucleotides, the CDR3 is TGTGCCAGCAGCCAAGATCCAGATCGTACGCAGTATTTT. It specifies CASSQDPDRTQYF. The chain couples TRBV3-1 to TRBJ2-3, with no clear D. The CDR3 sequence is 13 residues long. V shed 0 bases and J shed 8 bases, with 9 bases lying between them. Germline V gives CDR1 LGHDT, CDR2 YNNKEL (reference sequence).

This clonotype was picked up many times. The chain recombines TRBV5-1 with TRBJ2-1; 9 bases map to TRBD2. The germline CDR1 and CDR2 sequences are SGHRS and YFSETQ. Losses at the gene ends were 4 bases for V and 4 bases for J; bases not matched to a gene: 6. The CDR3 runs 15 residues. Written as DNA, the CDR3 is TGCGCCAGCAGCGATAGCGGGGGCAGTTACAATGAGCAGTTCTTC. It yields the protein CASSDSGGSYNEQFF.

CDR3 region: CASGSPLISYEQYV. The CDR3 coding sequence is TGTGCCAGCGGCTCCCCGCTAATCTCCTACGAGCAGTACGTC. This chain joins TRBV5-6 and TRBJ2-7, with no clear D. CDR1 is SGHDT and CDR2 is YYEEEE in the germline V gene. This CDR3 has 14 residues. Trimming took off 7 bases at V and 0 bases at J, with 14 bases between the two ends.